The 30 T cell receptor beta chains listed next were all sequenced from one sample in a study of blood T cell repertoires in COVID-19. TCRdb keeps only in-frame clones here, not all; method: immunoSEQ multiplex PCR. The data show under 300,000 clones, around nine tenths seen once. The material sequenced was PBMCs or T cells enriched from blood (not recorded which). These receptors all come from a woman aged 45-65 years who had recovered from COVID-19.

The V gene is TRBV18, the J gene TRBJ2-5; D is possibly TRBD2 (6 bases). Germline V lookup: CDR1 KGHSH, CDR2 LQKENI. Trimming left V 6 bases short and J 1 base short, with 9 bases between. This CDR3 is built from 13 residues. The CDR3 nucleotides read TGTGCCAGCTCCACGGGGGTCCAAGAGACCCAGTACTTC. It specifies CASSTGVQETQYF.

V and J are TRBV7-9 and TRBJ1-2; tentative D call: TRBD1 (6 bases). Germline CDR1 SEHNR, CDR2 FQNEAQ (reference sequence). V shed 5 bases and J shed 0 bases, with 10 bases lying between them. The length of the CDR3 is 14 residues. CDR3 region: CASSRGTSNYGYTF. The CDR3 DNA is TGTGCCAGCAGCCGTGGGACATCTAACTATGGCTACACCTTC.

The chain is built from TRBV5-5 and TRBJ2-7; 12 bases align to TRBD2. The germline V gene has CDR1 SGHKS and CDR2 YYEKEE (reference sequence). The V segment lost 4 bases and the J segment 6 bases; nucleotides outside the gene matches: 8. CDR3 length equals 15 residues. The CDR3 spells CASSVGPSGRVEQYF. The CDR3 bases are TGTGCCAGCAGCGTGGGGCCTAGCGGGAGGGTCGAGCAGTACTTC.

The rearrangement uses TRBV27 and TRBJ2-1; possibly TRBD2 for D (5 bases). The CDR3 sequence is 14 residues long. The V gene lost 3 bases and the J gene lost 7 bases, with 13 bases spanning the gap. CDR1 and CDR2 (germline): MNHEY, SMNVEV (reference sequence). The CDR3 here is CASSLGLAGNEQFF. CDR3 DNA sequence: TGTGCCAGCAGTTTGGGCCTAGCTGGTAATGAGCAGTTCTTC.

The chain carries TRBV19 and TRBJ2-5; TRBD1 aligns across 8 bases. CDR3 length equals 13 residues. The germline V gene encodes CDR1 LNHDA and CDR2 SQIVND (reference sequence). J was trimmed by 6 bases and V by 7 bases; bases with no gene match: 7. Here the CDR3 reads CASTETGGKTQYF. The CDR3 DNA is TGTGCCAGTACCGAAACAGGGGGGAAGACCCAGTACTTC.

This clone was seen only a few times. The V gene is TRBV6-5, the J gene TRBJ2-1; 9 positions match TRBD1. From germline, CDR1 is MNHEY and CDR2 SVGAGI. V was clipped by 8 bases and J by 5 bases; unmatched bases: 10. The CDR3 consists of 15 residues. Here the CDR3 DNA reads TGTGCCAGCGGGGAGGAGGGACAGGGAGACAATGAGCAGTTCTTC. Its translation is CASGEEGQGDNEQFF.

This clone was seen more than once but under ten times. The chain combines TRBV5-1 with TRBJ2-1; 7 nucleotides align to TRBD1. Germline assignment: CDR1 SGHRS and CDR2 YFSETQ. With 4 bases clipped from V and 9 bases from J, the junction kept 10 bases outside the gene matches. The CDR3 is made up of 14 amino acids. CDR3 sequence: CASSPGQVISEQFF. The DNA of the CDR3 is TGCGCCAGCAGCCCCGGACAGGTTATATCTGAGCAGTTCTTC.

This sequence joins TRBV12-3 or TRBV12-4 and TRBJ1-2, with D perhaps TRBD1 (5 bases). The V end lost 6 bases, the J end lost 5 bases, and 13 bases lay between the germline ends. The CDR3 spans 13 residues. This CDR3 reads CASSPVQGYGYTF. Here the CDR3 DNA reads TGTGCCAGCAGCCCGGTGCAGGGTTATGGCTACACCTTC.

The chain couples TRBV4-3 to TRBJ1-2; 7 bases fit TRBD1. Germline CDR1 reads LGHNA; CDR2 reads YSLEER. The CDR3 contains 16 residues. V dropped 0 bases and J dropped 1; count of bases not matched to a gene: 5. The chain's CDR3 is CASSQEEGARNYGYTF. CDR3 bases: TGCGCCAGCAGCCAAGAGGAGGGGGCGCGTAACTATGGCTACACCTTC.

The chain employs TRBV2 and TRBJ2-3; TRBD2 aligns across 10 bases. Germline CDR1 and CDR2: SNHLY and FYNNEI. The CDR3 runs to 15 residues. J lost 4 bases, V lost 4 bases, and 5 bases had no gene match. CDR3 in amino acids: CASSVSGRAADTQYF. In DNA, the CDR3 is TGTGCCAGCAGTGTCAGCGGGAGGGCAGCAGATACGCAGTATTTT.

This clone was detected only once. This chain joins TRBV19 and TRBJ2-1; TRBD2 agrees at 11 bases. Germline V lookup: CDR1 LNHDA, CDR2 SQIVND (reference sequence). Trimming cost V 4 bases and J 1 base; bases outside gene matches: 6. The CDR3 spans 17 residues. CDR3 DNA: TGTGCCAGTAGTAGCGAACTAGCGGGAGAGTCCTACAATGAGCAGTTCTTC. This translates into CASSSELAGESYNEQFF. Looking up the rest from reference TRBV19 and TRBJ2-1 gives the full variable domain: DGGITQSPKYLFRKEGQNVTLSCEQNLNHDAMYWYRQDPGQGLRLIYYSQIVNDFQKGDIAEGYSVSREKKESFPLTVTSAQKNPTAFYLCASSSELAGESYNEQFFGPGTRLTVL.

This chain uses TRBV7-2 with TRBJ1-5, with D hard to call. The germline V gene has CDR1 SGHTA and CDR2 FQGNSA. This CDR3 has 15 residues. V was clipped by 1 base and J by 9 bases, with 16 bases between them. DNA for the CDR3: TGTGCCAGCAGCTTAGAAGCAGATGGAGGAAGGCCCCAGCATTTT. Translated: CASSLEADGGRPQHF.

The V call is TRBV29-1, the J call TRBJ1-1; D is unclear. The CDR3 extends over 13 amino acids. V was pared by 7 bases and J by 0 bases, with 12 bases between. The germline V gene has CDR1 SQVTM and CDR2 ANQGSEA. The CDR3 DNA reads as TGCAGCGAAAAACAGAACATGAACACTGAAGCTTTCTTT. It codes for CSEKQNMNTEAFF.

The chain carries TRBV3-1 (or the pseudogene TRBV3-2) and TRBJ2-1, with 8 bases fitting TRBD2. CDR1 LGHDT and CDR2 YNNKEL come from the germline V gene (reference sequence). Trimming took 7 bases from V and 2 from J; bases not matched to a gene: 4. This CDR3 region has 14 residues. CDR3 coding DNA: TGTGCCAGCAACCGAGCGGGGGCCTACAATGAGCAGTTCTTC. It codes for CASNRAGAYNEQFF.

The rearrangement links TRBV7-6 to TRBJ1-2; D ambiguous. Looked up from germline, CDR1 is SGHVS and CDR2 is FNYEAQ. This CDR3 is 16 amino acids long. V gave up 1 base and J gave up 5 bases, with 17 bases separating them. The CDR3 region is CASSLEPRSMEYGYTF. CDR3 nucleotides: TGTGCCAGCAGCTTAGAGCCAAGGAGTATGGAATATGGCTACACCTTC.

This rearrangement joins TRBV5-4 to TRBJ1-1; a weak D match, TRBD1 (6 bases). Looked up from germline, CDR1 is SGHNT and CDR2 is YYREEE (reference sequence). The ends were cut back, 1 base at V and 6 bases at J, with 13 bases in the middle. The CDR3 contains 14 residues. CDR3 in amino acids: CASSLHAGDPEAFF. CDR3 bases: TGTGCCAGCAGCTTGCATGCAGGGGACCCTGAAGCTTTCTTT.

The chain has TRBV10-3 and TRBJ2-1; TRBD2 aligns across 10 bases. CDR3 length equals 16 residues. CDR1 and CDR2 from the germline V gene are ENHRY and SYGVKD. The J segment lost 7 bases and the V segment lost 1 base, leaving 7 bases of the junction unmatched. The CDR3 reads CAISEFGLAVFNEQFF. In DNA, the CDR3 is TGTGCCATCAGTGAGTTTGGACTAGCGGTATTTAATGAGCAGTTCTTC.

The chain links TRBV7-2 to TRBJ2-7, with 10 bases aligning to TRBD2. This CDR3 is built from 15 residues. Germline values: CDR1 SGHTA, CDR2 FQGNSA. Trimming at V came to 6 bases and at J to 4 bases, leaving 9 bases not matched to a gene. The CDR3 region has the DNA TGTGCCAGCAGTTCTAGCGGGAGAGGGAGGTACGAGCAGTACTTC. It translates to CASSSSGRGRYEQYF.

The rearrangement uses TRBV29-1 and TRBJ2-7; maybe TRBD1 (6 bases). Germline loops: CDR1 SQVTM, CDR2 ANQGSEA. This CDR3 has 13 residues. V was shortened by 5 bases and J by 0 bases, with 11 bases between the two germline ends. The CDR3 region is CSVLWTASYEQYF. CDR3 nucleotide sequence: TGCAGCGTTCTCTGGACAGCCTCCTACGAGCAGTACTTC.

The V and J genes are TRBV2 and TRBJ2-1; TRBD2 might be the D (6 bases). Trimming removed 0 bases at V and 5 bases at J, with 11 bases between. The CDR3 runs to 15 residues. The germline V gene encodes CDR1 SNHLY and CDR2 FYNNEI. CDR3 DNA sequence: TGTGCCAGCAGTGAAGCCAGGGACTGGAACAATGAGCAGTTCTTC. Protein product: CASSEARDWNNEQFF.

The gene calls are TRBV5-1 and TRBJ2-1; tentatively, D is TRBD1 (5 bases). CDR1 is SGHRS and CDR2 is YFSETQ in the germline V gene. With 2 bases removed from V and 8 bases from J, the gap between germline ends came to 11 bases. This CDR3 region has 13 residues. The CDR3 here is CASSFTGIDEQFF. The CDR3 bases are TGCGCCAGCAGCTTTACAGGTATCGATGAGCAGTTCTTC.

This CDR3 is CASSLGASGSWGTDTQYF. The CDR3 nucleotides are TGCGCCAGCAGCTTGGGGGCTAGCGGGAGTTGGGGCACAGATACGCAGTATTTT. This chain uses TRBV5-1 with TRBJ2-3; TRBD2 aligns across 10 bases. The CDR3 spans 18 residues. Germline loops: CDR1 SGHRS, CDR2 YFSETQ. The V gene end was trimmed by 0 bases and the J gene end by 1 base; junction bases not matched to a gene: 8.

This sequence joins TRBV5-4 and TRBJ1-4; D is unclear. Trimming cost V 4 bases and J 5 bases, with 9 bases left between them. Germline V gene lookup returns CDR1 SGHNT and CDR2 YYREEE (reference sequence). The CDR3 covers 13 residues. CDR3 residues: CASSQQNNEKLFF. CDR3 in DNA: TGTGCCAGCAGCCAACAAAACAATGAAAAACTGTTTTTT.

The gene calls are TRBV5-1 and TRBJ1-1; 7 bases line up with TRBD1. CDR1 is SGHRS and CDR2 is YFSETQ in the germline V gene. Unmatched junction bases numbered 6, after V lost 1 base and J lost 3 bases. There are 15 residues in the CDR3. CDR3 amino acids: CASSLYARGDTEAFF. The CDR3 coding sequence is TGCGCCAGCAGCTTGTATGCCAGGGGGGACACTGAAGCTTTCTTT. The whole variable domain, remainder taken from reference TRBV5-1 and TRBJ1-1, is KAGVTQTPRYLIKTRGQQVTLSCSPISGHRSVSWYQQTPGQGLQFLFEYFSETQRNKGNFPGRFSGRQFSNSRSEMNVSTLELGDSALYLCASSLYARGDTEAFFGQGTRLTVV.

The chain employs TRBV5-1 and TRBJ2-5; 9 bases fit TRBD1. The CDR3 runs 13 residues. The V gene end was trimmed by 5 bases and the J gene end by 4 bases; junction bases not matched to a gene: 3. The V gene's germline CDR1 is SGHRS and CDR2 YFSETQ. CDR3 amino acids: CASSGQGLETQYF. The CDR3 nucleotides are TGCGCCAGCAGTGGACAGGGGCTAGAGACCCAGTACTTC.

The chain joins TRBV12-5 to TRBJ2-2; no reliable D call. V was pared by 6 bases and J by 4 bases, with 9 bases between. CDR1 is LGHNT and CDR2 is FRNRAP in the germline V gene. The CDR3 totals 13 residues. CDR3 DNA: TGTGCTAGTGGCCTCGACACCACCGGGGAGCTGTTTTTT. Its translation is CASGLDTTGELFF.

Written as DNA, the CDR3 is TGTGCCAGCAGTTACTCACAGGGCTACGAGCAGTACTTC. As protein: CASSYSQGYEQYF. This chain connects TRBV6-2 or TRBV6-3 to TRBJ2-7; D perhaps matches TRBD1 (6 bases). This CDR3 region has 13 residues. Germline V gene lookup returns CDR1 MNHEY and CDR2 SVGEGT. The germline V and J ends were trimmed by 0 bases and 3 bases, with 6 bases remaining between them.

Only a few counts were recorded for this clone. The junction departs from the called germline gene at one end, perhaps through a read error. V usage is TRBV20-1 and J usage is TRBJ1-6; D perhaps matches TRBD1 (6 bases). This CDR3 is 14 amino acids long. CDR1 is DFQATT and CDR2 is SNEGSKA in the germline V gene (reference sequence). CDR3 nucleotides: TGCAGCGCTAGTGTGGGACAAGAAAATTCACCCCTCCACTTT. It translates to CSASVGQENSPLHF.

The chain employs TRBV9 and TRBJ2-2; tentative D call: TRBD2 (6 bases). CDR1 SGDLS and CDR2 YYNGEE come from the germline V gene. The V gene lost 3 bases and the J gene lost 2 bases, with 11 bases spanning the gap. The CDR3 runs to 15 residues. CDR3 sequence: CASSARDSNTGELFF. CDR3 DNA: TGTGCCAGCAGCGCCCGGGACTCAAACACCGGGGAGCTGTTTTTT.

The CDR3 sequence is CASSRLEVGGELFF. CDR3 bases: TGTGCCAGCTCGCGTCTAGAGGTTGGCGGGGAGCTGTTTTTT. This chain connects TRBV18 to TRBJ2-2; D is unclear. CDR1 is KGHSH, CDR2 LQKENI, per germline. CDR3 size: 14 residues. Trimming pared 6 bases from V and 7 bases from J, leaving 15 bases between.